The 7 T cell receptor beta chains below all came from one sample that was sequenced in a study of regulatory T cells in long-lasting Graves disease. Building the TCR beta libraries relied on iRepertoire HTBI primers, and CDR3 regions underwent Arm-PCR. TCRdb re-derived calls from the multiplex PCR reads in MiXCR, one entry per CDR3 protein. The sample includes over 400,000 distinct CDR3 sequences, approximately 15% of them seen just once. Documented time point: newly diagnosed GD, antithyroid drugs for less than 3 months. The TCR library was prepared using RNA isolated from PBMCs. These sequences were also reported in another study, on T cells in Graves' hyperthyroidism and ophthalmopathy.

Specimen: peripheral blood mononuclear cells (PBMCs), collected at new diagnosis, from a patient treated with antithyroid drugs. The receptor source for this set is a woman aged 45-65 years with Graves disease.

This clonotype was seen many times. The chain is built from TRBV29-1 and TRBJ1-1, with TRBD1 as a possible D gene (6 bases). Looked up from germline, CDR1 is SQVTM and CDR2 is ANQGSEA. The CDR3 spans 15 residues. Trimming pared 2 bases from V and 0 bases from J, leaving 13 bases between. CDR3 in amino acids: CSVEFGNRVNTEAFF. The CDR3 nucleotides read TGCAGCGTTGAATTTGGAAACAGGGTGAACACTGAAGCTTTCTTT.

The chain carries TRBV20-1 and TRBJ1-1; D remains ambiguous. This CDR3 has 14 residues. Germline CDR1 DFQATT, CDR2 SNEGSKA (reference sequence). Trimming left V 6 bases short and J 5 bases short, with 19 bases between. The CDR3 spells CSAPAVGFGTEAFF. CDR3 nucleotide sequence: TGCAGTGCGCCCGCCGTCGGGTTCGGGACTGAAGCTTTCTTT.

This clonotype has only a few counts. V gene TRBV18 combines with J gene TRBJ1-5; D is uncertain. The CDR3 runs 14 residues. The V gene's germline CDR1 is KGHSH and CDR2 LQKENI. Trimming took 3 bases from V and 5 from J, leaving 11 bases between them. In DNA form, the CDR3 reads TGTGCCAGCTCACCCCAGGACTCCGATCAGCCCCAGCATTTT. Amino acid sequence: CASSPQDSDQPQHF.

This chain uses TRBV3-1 with TRBJ2-1; D is possibly TRBD1 (6 bases). V was trimmed by 1 base and J by 7 bases, leaving 8 bases between them. Germline-derived CDR1 and CDR2 are LGHDT and YNNKEL (reference sequence). CDR3 length equals 13 residues. The CDR3 is CASSQATGNEQFF. CDR3 in DNA: TGTGCCAGCAGCCAAGCGACAGGTAATGAGCAGTTCTTC.

This clonotype was counted a few times. The V call is TRBV28, the J call TRBJ1-4, with D hard to call. With 6 bases removed from V and 2 bases from J, the gap between germline ends came to 13 bases. The CDR3 sequence is 15 residues long. Per the germline V gene, CDR1 is MDHEN and CDR2 is SYDVKM. In DNA, the CDR3 is TGTGCCAGCAGAAAAGCAAGTTCTACTAATGAAAAACTGTTTTTT. It translates to CASRKASSTNEKLFF.

This clonotype was detected many times. The rearrangement uses TRBV27 and TRBJ2-7; D possibly corresponds to TRBD2 (7 bases). CDR1 MNHEY and CDR2 SMNVEV come from the germline V gene (reference sequence). The CDR3 is 16 residues long. V was clipped by 1 base and J by 4 bases, with 17 bases between them. CDR3 nucleotide sequence: TGTGCCAGCAGTTTATTCCCGGCAGGGGAGGGATACGAGCAGTACTTC. As protein: CASSLFPAGEGYEQYF.

This clonotype showed up many times. J is TRBJ2-1 and V is TRBV5-5; 11 bases are a match to TRBD2. The CDR3 runs 15 residues. The ends lost 3 bases at V and 6 bases at J; junction bases unmatched: 5. CDR1 is SGHKS and CDR2 is YYEKEE in the germline V gene (reference sequence). CDR3 in amino acids: CASSSTSGGFNEQFF. CDR3 nucleotide sequence: TGTGCCAGCAGCTCTACTAGCGGGGGTTTCAATGAGCAGTTCTTC. Together with reference TRBV5-5 and TRBJ2-1, the CDR3 gives the full variable domain: DAGVTQSPTHLIKTRGQQVTLRCSPISGHKSVSWYQQVLGQGPQFIFQYYEKEERGRGNFPDRFSARQFPNYSSELNVNALLLGDSALYLCASSSTSGGFNEQFFGPGTRLTVL.